In its sample, the clone carrying this T cell receptor beta chain was seen a few times. What it binds is unknown. A read error may be the cause here, since a much bigger clone is one base away. No treatment of any kind had been given to any patient before thyroid surgery. TCRdb reprocessed the PCR reads using MiXCR. The sample contains tens of thousands of clones, around 20% of which appear only once. This entry belongs to a study of metastatic and nonmetastatic thyroid tumors. Findings and limits, study-wide: Benign nodules were reported to have significantly lower TCR beta diversity than malignant thyroid tumors, in blood and tumor.

The CDR3 length is 17 residues. In germline, CDR1 is SGHVS, CDR2 FNYEAQ. The specimen sequenced was blood. This sequence was found in a female donor with papillary thyroid cancer or a benign thyroid nodule (not recorded which). Some clones in this sample may be carry-over from other donors' samples. J is TRBJ2-2 and V is TRBV7-6; the match to TRBD2 covers 10 bases. The CDR3 coding sequence is TGCGCCAGCAGCTTAGAAGTTAGCGGGAGGCACACCGGGGAGCCGTTTTTT. Translation: CASSLEVSGRHTGEPFF. Combining the CDR3 with reference TRBV7-6 and TRBJ2-2 gives the whole variable domain GAGVSQSPRYKVTKRGQDVALRCDPISGHVSLYWYRQALGQGPEFLTYFNYEAQQDKSGLPNDRFSAERPEGSISTLTIQRTEQRDSAMYRCASSLEVSGRHTGEPFFGEGSRLTVL.